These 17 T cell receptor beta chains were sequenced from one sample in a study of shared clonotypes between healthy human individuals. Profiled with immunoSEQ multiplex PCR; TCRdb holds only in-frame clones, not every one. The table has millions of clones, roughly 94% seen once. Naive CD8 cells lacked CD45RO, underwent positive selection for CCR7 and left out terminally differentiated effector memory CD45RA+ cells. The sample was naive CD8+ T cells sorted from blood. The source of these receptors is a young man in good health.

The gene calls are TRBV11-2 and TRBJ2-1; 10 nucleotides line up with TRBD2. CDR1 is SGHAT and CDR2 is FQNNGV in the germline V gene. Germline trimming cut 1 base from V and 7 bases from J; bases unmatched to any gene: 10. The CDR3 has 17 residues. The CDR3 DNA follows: TGTGCCAGCAGCTTAGCAGAAAGCGGGAGGGCCTGGAATGAGCAGTTCTTC. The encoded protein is CASSLAESGRAWNEQFF.

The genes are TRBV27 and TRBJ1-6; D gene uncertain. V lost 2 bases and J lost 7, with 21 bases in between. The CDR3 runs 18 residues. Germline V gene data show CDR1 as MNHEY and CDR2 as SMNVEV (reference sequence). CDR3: CASSLQTAVGSDNSPLHF. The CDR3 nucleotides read TGTGCCAGCAGTTTACAAACCGCGGTGGGGTCTGACAATTCACCCCTCCACTTT.

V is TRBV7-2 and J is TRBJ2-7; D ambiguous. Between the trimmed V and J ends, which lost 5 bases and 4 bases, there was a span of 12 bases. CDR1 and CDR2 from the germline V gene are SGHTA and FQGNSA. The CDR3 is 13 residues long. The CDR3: CASSPENIYEQYF. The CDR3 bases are TGTGCCAGCAGCCCAGAGAACATATACGAGCAGTACTTC. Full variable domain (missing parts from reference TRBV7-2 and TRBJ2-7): GAGVSQSPSNKVTEKGKDVELRCDPISGHTALYWYRQSLGQGLEFLIYFQGNSAPDKSGLPSDRFSAERTGGSVSTLTIQRTQQEDSAVYLCASSPENIYEQYFGPGTRLTVT.

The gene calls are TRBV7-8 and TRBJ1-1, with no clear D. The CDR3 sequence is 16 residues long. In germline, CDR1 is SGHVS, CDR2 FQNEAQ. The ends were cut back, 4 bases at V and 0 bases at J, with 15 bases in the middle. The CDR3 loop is CASSWHKDSMNTEAFF. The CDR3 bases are TGTGCCAGCAGCTGGCACAAAGACTCCATGAACACTGAAGCTTTCTTT.

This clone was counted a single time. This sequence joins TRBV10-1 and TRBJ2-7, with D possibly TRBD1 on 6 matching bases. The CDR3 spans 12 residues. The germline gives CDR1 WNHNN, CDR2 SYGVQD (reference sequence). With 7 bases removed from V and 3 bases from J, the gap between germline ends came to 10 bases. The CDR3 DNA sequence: TGCGCCAGCATTACAGGGAACTACGAGCAGTACTTC. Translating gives CASITGNYEQYF.

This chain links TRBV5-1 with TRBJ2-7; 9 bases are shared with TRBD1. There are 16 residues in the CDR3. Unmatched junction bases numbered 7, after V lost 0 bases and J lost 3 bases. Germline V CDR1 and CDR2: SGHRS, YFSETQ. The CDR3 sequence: CASSLAAGQGYYEQYF. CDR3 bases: TGCGCCAGCAGCTTGGCCGCGGGACAGGGCTACTACGAGCAGTACTTC.

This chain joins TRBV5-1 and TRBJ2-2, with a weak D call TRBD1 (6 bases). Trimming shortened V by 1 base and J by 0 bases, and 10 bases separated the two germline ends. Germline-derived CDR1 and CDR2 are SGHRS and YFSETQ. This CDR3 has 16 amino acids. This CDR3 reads CASSLTGQSNTGELFF. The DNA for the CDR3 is TGCGCCAGCAGCTTGACGGGACAATCGAACACCGGGGAGCTGTTTTTT.

The CDR3 DNA reads TGCGCCAGCAGCCAAGAGGGGACAGGAACGAACACTGAAGCTTTCTTT. Protein sequence: CASSQEGTGTNTEAFF. The chain couples TRBV4-3 to TRBJ1-1; 8 nucleotides align to TRBD1. Germline CDR1 reads LGHNA; CDR2 reads YSLEER. The CDR3 consists of 16 residues. Trimming took 0 bases from V and 1 from J; bases not matched to a gene: 4.

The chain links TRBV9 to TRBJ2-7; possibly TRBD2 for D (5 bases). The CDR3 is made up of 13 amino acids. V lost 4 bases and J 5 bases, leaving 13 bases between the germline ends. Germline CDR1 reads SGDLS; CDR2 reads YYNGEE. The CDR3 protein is CASSSIEGDEQYF. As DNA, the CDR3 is TGTGCCAGCAGCAGTATTGAGGGCGACGAGCAGTACTTC.

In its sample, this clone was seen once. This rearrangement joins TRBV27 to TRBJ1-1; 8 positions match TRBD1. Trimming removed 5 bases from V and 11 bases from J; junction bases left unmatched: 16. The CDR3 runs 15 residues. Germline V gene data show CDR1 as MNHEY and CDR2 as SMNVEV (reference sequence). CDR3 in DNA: TGTGCCAGCAGTGAGACACCGGGACAGGCAATGACGGCTTTCTTT. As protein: CASSETPGQAMTAFF.

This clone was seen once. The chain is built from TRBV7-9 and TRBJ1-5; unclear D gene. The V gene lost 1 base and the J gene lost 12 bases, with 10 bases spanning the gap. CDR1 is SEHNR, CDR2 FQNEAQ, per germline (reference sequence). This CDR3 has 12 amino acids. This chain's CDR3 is CASSLDLHIQHF. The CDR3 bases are TGTGCCAGCAGCTTAGACCTCCATATCCAGCATTTT.

CDR3 in amino acids: CASSPSHPQGDLPYEQYF. CDR3 DNA sequence: TGTGCCAGCAGCCCTAGCCACCCCCAGGGGGATCTACCCTACGAGCAGTACTTC. The genes are TRBV7-8 and TRBJ2-7; 7 bases are a match to TRBD1. Germline trimming cut 5 bases from V and 2 bases from J; bases unmatched to any gene: 18. This CDR3 spans 18 amino acids. Per germline, CDR1 SGHVS and CDR2 FQNEAQ.

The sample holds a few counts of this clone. CDR3 DNA: TGTGCCAGCAGTGAGACGGAGTATTCACCCCTCCACTTT. Amino acid sequence: CASSETEYSPLHF. The chain is built from TRBV6-1 and TRBJ1-6; D gene ambiguous. Trimming stripped 3 bases from V and 8 bases from J, with 8 bases between. The germline gives CDR1 MNHNS, CDR2 SASEGT. The CDR3 contains 13 residues.

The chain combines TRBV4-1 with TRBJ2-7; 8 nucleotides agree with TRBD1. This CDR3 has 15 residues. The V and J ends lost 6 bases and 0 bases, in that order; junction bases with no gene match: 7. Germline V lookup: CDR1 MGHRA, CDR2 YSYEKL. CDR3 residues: CASRLDRGYSYEQYF. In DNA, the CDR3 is TGCGCCAGCAGGTTAGACAGGGGATACTCCTACGAGCAGTACTTC.

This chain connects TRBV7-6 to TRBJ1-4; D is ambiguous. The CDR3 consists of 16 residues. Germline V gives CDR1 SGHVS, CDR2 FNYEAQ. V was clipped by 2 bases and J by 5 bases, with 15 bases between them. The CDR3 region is CASSLSKRHANEKLFF. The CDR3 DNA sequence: TGTGCCAGCAGCTTATCCAAAAGACACGCAAATGAAAAACTGTTTTTT.

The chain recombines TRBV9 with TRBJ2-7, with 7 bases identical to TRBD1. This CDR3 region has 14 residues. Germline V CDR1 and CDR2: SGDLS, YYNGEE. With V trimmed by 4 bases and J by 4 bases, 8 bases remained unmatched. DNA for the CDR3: TGTGCCAGCAGCTCCTCCGGGACAGCTTACGAGCAGTACTTC. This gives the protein CASSSSGTAYEQYF.

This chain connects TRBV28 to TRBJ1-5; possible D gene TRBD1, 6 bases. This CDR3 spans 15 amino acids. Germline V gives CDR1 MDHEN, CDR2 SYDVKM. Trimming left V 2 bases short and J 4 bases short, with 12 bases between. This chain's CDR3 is CASSLPRGGNQPQHF. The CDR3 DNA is TGTGCCAGCAGTTTACCCAGGGGAGGAAATCAGCCCCAGCATTTT.